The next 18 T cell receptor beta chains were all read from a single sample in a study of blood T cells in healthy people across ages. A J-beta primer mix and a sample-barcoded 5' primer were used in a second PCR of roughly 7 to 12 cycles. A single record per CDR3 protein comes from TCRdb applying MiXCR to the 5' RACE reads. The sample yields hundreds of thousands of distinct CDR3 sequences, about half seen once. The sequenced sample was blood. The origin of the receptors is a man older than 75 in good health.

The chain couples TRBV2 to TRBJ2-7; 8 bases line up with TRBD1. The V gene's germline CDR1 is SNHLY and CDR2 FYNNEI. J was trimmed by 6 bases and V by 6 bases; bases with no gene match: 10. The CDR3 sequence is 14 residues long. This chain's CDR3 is CASSTKDREGEQYF. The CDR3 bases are TGTGCCAGCAGCACAAAGGACAGGGAAGGCGAGCAGTACTTC.

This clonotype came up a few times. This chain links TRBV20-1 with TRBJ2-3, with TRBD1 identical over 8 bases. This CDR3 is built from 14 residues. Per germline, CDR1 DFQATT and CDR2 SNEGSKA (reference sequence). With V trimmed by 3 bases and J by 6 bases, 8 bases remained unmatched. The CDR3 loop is CSASRTGRSDTQYF. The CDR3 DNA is TGCAGTGCTAGTCGGACAGGGAGGTCGGATACGCAGTATTTT.

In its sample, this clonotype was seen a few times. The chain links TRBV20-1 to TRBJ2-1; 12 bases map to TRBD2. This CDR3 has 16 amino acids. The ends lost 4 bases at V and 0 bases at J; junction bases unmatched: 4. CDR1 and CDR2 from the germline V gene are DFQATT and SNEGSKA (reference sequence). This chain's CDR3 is CSATGTSGRSYNEQFF. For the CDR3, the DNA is TGCAGTGCTACCGGGACTAGCGGGCGCTCCTACAATGAGCAGTTCTTC.

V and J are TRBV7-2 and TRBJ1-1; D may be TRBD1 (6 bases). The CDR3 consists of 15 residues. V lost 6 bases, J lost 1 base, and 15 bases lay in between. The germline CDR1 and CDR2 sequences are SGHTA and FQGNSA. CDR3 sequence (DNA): TGTGCCAGCAGAATTCAGGACAGAGGGAACACTGAAGCTTTCTTT. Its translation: CASRIQDRGNTEAFF.

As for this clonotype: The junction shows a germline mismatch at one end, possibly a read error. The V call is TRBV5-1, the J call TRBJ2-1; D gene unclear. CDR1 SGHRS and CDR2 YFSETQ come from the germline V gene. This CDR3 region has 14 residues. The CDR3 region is CASSLLGSDNEQFF. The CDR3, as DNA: TGCGCCAGCAGCTTGTTGGGCTCCGACAATGAGCAGTTCTTC.

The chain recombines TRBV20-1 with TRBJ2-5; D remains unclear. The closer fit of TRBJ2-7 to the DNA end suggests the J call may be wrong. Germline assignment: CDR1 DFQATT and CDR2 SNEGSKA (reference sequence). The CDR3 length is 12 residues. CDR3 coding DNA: TGCAGTGCTAGTGAGACAAACTACGAGCAGTACTTC. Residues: CSASETNYEQYF.

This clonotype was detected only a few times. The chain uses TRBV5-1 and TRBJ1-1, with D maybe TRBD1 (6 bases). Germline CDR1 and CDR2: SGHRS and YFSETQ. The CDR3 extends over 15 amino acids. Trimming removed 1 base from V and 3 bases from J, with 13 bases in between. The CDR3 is CASSLRLGADTEAFF. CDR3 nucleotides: TGCGCCAGCAGCTTGCGGTTGGGGGCCGACACTGAAGCTTTCTTT. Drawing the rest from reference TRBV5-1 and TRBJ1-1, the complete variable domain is KAGVTQTPRYLIKTRGQQVTLSCSPISGHRSVSWYQQTPGQGLQFLFEYFSETQRNKGNFPGRFSGRQFSNSRSEMNVSTLELGDSALYLCASSLRLGADTEAFFGQGTRLTVV.

CDR3 sequence (DNA): TGTGCCAGCAGCCGCCTTCCGGGGGCAGGCTACACCTTC. This codes for CASSRLPGAGYTF. The chain is built from TRBV3-1 and TRBJ1-2; possibly TRBD1 for D (6 bases). With 4 bases removed from V and 8 bases from J, the gap between germline ends came to 14 bases. The germline CDR1 and CDR2 sequences are LGHDT and YNNKEL (reference sequence). The CDR3 covers 13 residues.

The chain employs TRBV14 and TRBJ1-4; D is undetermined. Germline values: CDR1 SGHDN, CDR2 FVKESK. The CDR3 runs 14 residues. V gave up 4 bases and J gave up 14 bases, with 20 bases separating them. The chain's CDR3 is CASSPLEGPRKLFF. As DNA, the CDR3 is TGTGCCAGCAGCCCTCTCGAAGGGCCGAGAAAGCTGTTTTTT.

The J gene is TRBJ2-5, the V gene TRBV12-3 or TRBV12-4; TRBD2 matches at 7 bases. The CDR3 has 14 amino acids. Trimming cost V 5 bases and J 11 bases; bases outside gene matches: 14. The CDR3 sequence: CASSIPGTINEQYF. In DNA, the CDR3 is TGTGCCAGCAGTATCCCCGGGACTATCAATGAGCAGTACTTC.

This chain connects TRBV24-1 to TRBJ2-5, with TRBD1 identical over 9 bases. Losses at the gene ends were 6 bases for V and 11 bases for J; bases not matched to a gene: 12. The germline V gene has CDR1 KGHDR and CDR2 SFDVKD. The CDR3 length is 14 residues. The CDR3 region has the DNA TGTGCCACCAGTTGGGGACAGGGACGCAATGAGCAGTACTTC. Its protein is CATSWGQGRNEQYF.

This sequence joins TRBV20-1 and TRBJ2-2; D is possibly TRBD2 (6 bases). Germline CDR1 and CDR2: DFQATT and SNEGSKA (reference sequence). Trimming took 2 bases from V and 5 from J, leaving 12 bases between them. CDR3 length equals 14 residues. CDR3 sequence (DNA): TGCAGTGCTAGAACGGGAGTTGGGACCGGGGAGCTGTTTTTT. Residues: CSARTGVGTGELFF.

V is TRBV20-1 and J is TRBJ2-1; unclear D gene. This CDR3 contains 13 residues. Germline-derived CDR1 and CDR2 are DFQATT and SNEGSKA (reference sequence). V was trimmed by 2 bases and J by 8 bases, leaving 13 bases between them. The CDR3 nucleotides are TGCAGTGCTAGAAGTGGGCCGGAATATGAGCAGTTCTTC. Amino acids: CSARSGPEYEQFF.

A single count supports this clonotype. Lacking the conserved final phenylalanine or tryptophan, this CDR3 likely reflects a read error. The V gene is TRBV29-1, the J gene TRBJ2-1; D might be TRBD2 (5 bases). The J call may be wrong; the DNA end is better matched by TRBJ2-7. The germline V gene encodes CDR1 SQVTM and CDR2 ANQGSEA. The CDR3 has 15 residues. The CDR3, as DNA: TGCAGCGTCCCCACCGCCCGACTAACTTACAATGAGCAGTACATC. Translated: CSVPTARLTYNEQYI.

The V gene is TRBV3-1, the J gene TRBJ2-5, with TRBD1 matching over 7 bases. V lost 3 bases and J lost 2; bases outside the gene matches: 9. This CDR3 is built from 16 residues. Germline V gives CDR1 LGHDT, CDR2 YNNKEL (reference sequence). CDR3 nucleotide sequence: TGTGCCAGCAGCCAGAAGACAGGGCACGAACAAGAGACCCAGTACTTC. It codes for CASSQKTGHEQETQYF.

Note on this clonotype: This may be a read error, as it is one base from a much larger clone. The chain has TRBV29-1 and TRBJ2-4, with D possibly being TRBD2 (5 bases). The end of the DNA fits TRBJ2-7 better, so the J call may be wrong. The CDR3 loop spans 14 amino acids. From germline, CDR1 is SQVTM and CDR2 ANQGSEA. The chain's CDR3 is CSASTPAEGYEQYF. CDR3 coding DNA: TGCAGCGCCTCAACCCCGGCAGAGGGCTACGAGCAGTACTTC.

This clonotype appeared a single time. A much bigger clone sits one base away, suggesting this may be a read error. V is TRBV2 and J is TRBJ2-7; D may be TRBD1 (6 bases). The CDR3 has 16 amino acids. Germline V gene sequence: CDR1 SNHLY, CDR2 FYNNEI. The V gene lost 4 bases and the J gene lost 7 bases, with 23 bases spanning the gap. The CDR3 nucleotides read TGTGCCAGCAGTGGACAGGCGTCCAGCTCCTACAATGAGCAGTACTTC. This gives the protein CASSGQASSSYNEQYF. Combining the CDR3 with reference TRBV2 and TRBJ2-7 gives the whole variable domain EPEVTQTPSHQVTQMGQEVILRCVPISNHLYFYWYRQILGQKVEFLVSFYNNEISEKSEIFDDQFSVERPDGSNFTLKIRSTKLEDSAMYFCASSGQASSSYNEQYFGPGTRLTVT.

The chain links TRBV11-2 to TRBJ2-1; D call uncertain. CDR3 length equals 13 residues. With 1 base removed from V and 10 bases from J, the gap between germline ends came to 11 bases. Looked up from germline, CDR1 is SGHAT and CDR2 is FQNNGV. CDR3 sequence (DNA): TGTGCCAGCAGCTTAGTCCGATTGGGCGAGCAGTTCTTC. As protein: CASSLVRLGEQFF.